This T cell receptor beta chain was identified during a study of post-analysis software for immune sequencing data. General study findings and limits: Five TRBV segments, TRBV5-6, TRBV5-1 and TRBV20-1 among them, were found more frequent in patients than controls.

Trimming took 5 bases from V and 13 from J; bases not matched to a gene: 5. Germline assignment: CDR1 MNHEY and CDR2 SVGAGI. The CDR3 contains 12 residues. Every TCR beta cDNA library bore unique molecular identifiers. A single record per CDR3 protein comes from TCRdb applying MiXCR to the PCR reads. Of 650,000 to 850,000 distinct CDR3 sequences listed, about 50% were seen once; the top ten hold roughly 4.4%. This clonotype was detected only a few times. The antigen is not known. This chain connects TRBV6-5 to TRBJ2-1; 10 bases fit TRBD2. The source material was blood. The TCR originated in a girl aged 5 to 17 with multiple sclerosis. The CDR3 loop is CASSKTSGRQFF. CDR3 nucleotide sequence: TGTGCCAGCAGTAAGACTAGCGGGCGTCAGTTCTTC.